These T cell receptor beta chains were read from a single sample in a study of cytomegalovirus exposure and HLA in healthy donors. Profiled with immunoSEQ multiplex PCR; TCRdb holds only in-frame clones, not every one. This listing includes about 130,000 clones. Sequenced sample: PBMCs. The receptors derive from a man aged 18 to 29 in good health and CMV-seronegative. Each CDR3 is given with its conserved first and last residue. The D gene is left open where the match is weak.

CDR3aa,CDR3nt,d_gene,j_gene,v_gene
CAWSVLQGLYGYTF,TGTGCCTGGAGTGTACTACAGGGTCTTTATGGCTACACCTTC,NA,TRBJ1-2,TRBV30
CASSVGQNTEAFF,TGTGCCAGCAGTGTAGGACAGAACACTGAAGCTTTCTTT,NA,TRBJ1-1,TRBV25-1
CASSEGGDSYYEQYF,TGTGCCAGCAGTGAGGGCGGGGACTCTTACTACGAGCAGTACTTC,NA,TRBJ2-7,TRBV2
CASSQRETRSYGYTF,TGCGCCAGCAGCCAAAGGGAGACCCGCAGCTATGGCTACACCTTC,NA,TRBJ1-2,TRBV4-1
CSVYNNEQFF,TGCAGCGTTTACAACAATGAGCAGTTCTTC,NA,TRBJ2-1,TRBV29-1
CASSVLQSGSYNEQFF,TGTGCCAGCAGCGTTCTACAATCGGGCTCCTACAATGAGCAGTTCTTC,NA,TRBJ2-1,TRBV9
CASSPAGRSSYEQYF,TGTGCCAGCAGCCCCGCGGGGAGAAGCTCCTACGAGCAGTACTTC,NA,TRBJ2-7,TRBV11-2
CASSSGRRLTYEQYF,TGTGCCAGCAGTTCCGGACGGAGACTAACCTACGAGCAGTACTTC,NA,TRBJ2-7,TRBV28
CASSEEQDGYTF,TGTGCCAGCAGTGAAGAACAGGACGGCTACACCTTC,NA,TRBJ1-2,TRBV2
CAISEDGSGVSEQYF,TGTGCCATCAGTGAGGACGGTAGCGGGGTCTCAGAGCAGTACTTC,TRBD2,TRBJ2-7,TRBV10-3
CASSLLGLYGYTF,TGTGCCAGCAGTTTATTGGGACTATATGGCTACACCTTC,NA,TRBJ1-2,TRBV28
CATSRGALAGGVLDEQFF,TGTGCCACCAGCAGAGGTGCACTAGCGGGAGGGGTCTTGGATGAGCAGTTCTTC,TRBD2,TRBJ2-1,TRBV15
CAWSVRTEGIQPQHF,TGTGCCTGGAGTGTGCGGACAGAAGGAATTCAGCCCCAGCATTTT,NA,TRBJ1-5,TRBV30
CASSQDPRLANNEQFF,TGCGCCAGCAGCCAAGATCCCCGGCTAGCCAACAATGAGCAGTTCTTC,NA,TRBJ2-1,TRBV4-1
CSVPRSQGFQETQYF,TGCAGCGTTCCCCGTTCCCAGGGGTTCCAAGAGACCCAGTACTTC,NA,TRBJ2-5,TRBV29-1
CASSPGQGPGNTIYF,TGTGCCAGCAGCCCCGGACAGGGCCCTGGAAACACCATATATTTT,TRBD1,TRBJ1-3,TRBV11-3
CASIQGQETQYF,TGCGCCAGCATCCAGGGACAAGAGACCCAGTACTTC,NA,TRBJ2-5,TRBV10-1
CAWRGGRHTGELFF,TGTGCCTGGAGGGGGGGAAGGCACACCGGGGAGCTGTTTTTT,NA,TRBJ2-2,TRBV30
CASSVTSGVVNNEQFF,TGTGCCAGCAGCGTAACTAGCGGGGTTGTCAACAATGAGCAGTTCTTC,TRBD2,TRBJ2-1,TRBV9
CASSPLAGVQETQYF,TGTGCCAGCAGCCCTCTAGCGGGAGTGCAGGAGACCCAGTACTTC,TRBD2,TRBJ2-5,TRBV27
CASSLWDRPYSNQPQHF,TGTGCCAGCAGCTTGTGGGACAGACCTTATAGCAATCAGCCCCAGCATTTT,TRBD1,TRBJ1-5,TRBV5-5
CASTDSVSYQETQYF,TGTGCCAGTACCGACTCGGTCTCGTACCAAGAGACCCAGTACTTC,NA,TRBJ2-5,TRBV19
CASSHVSDTQYF,TGCGCCAGCAGCCATGTGTCAGATACGCAGTATTTT,NA,TRBJ2-3,TRBV5-1
CASRWTSGDVTDTQYF,TGTGCCAGCAGGTGGACTAGCGGGGACGTCACGGATACGCAGTATTTT,TRBD2,TRBJ2-3,TRBV28
CASSQTGTGYEQYF,TGTGCCAGCAGTCAAACCGGGACAGGGTATGAGCAGTACTTC,TRBD1,TRBJ2-7,TRBV6-5